This T cell receptor (beta chain) emerged from a study of post-analysis software for immune sequencing data. Study-wide context: Relapsing-remitting, secondary progressive and progressive-relapsing multiple sclerosis were all included among the disease courses.

Every TCR beta cDNA library bore unique molecular identifiers. From roughly 1 to 10 million T cells, around 500,000 cDNA molecules were obtained. TCRdb redid the calling of the PCR reads with MiXCR, one entry per CDR3 protein. The sample holds approximately 400,000 distinct CDR3 sequences, around a third seen once. Germline V gene data show CDR1 as SGHRS and CDR2 as YFSETQ. Trimming cost V 5 bases and J 4 bases, with 9 bases left between them. This CDR3 has 12 residues. Whole-study findings and limits: Compared with controls, patients showed significantly lower normalized Chao1 diversity. Four to six TRBV segments appeared more often in patients than in controls, and TRBV5-6, TRBV5-1 and TRBV20-1 were among these.

There are a few counts of this clonotype. Its target is unknown. The chain joins TRBV5-1 to TRBJ2-5; D ambiguous. This TCR was sampled from a girl under 18 with multiple sclerosis. The sequenced sample was blood. The CDR3 region is CASRLEAETQYF. The CDR3 nucleotides read TGCGCCAGCAGGCTAGAAGCAGAGACCCAGTACTTC.